This T cell receptor beta chain was identified during a study of PD-1 blockade in classical Hodgkin lymphoma (dated by TCRdb to 2019 to 2021). With respect to the entire study: Nivolumab dosing was 3 mg/kg intravenously every 2 weeks, continuing until either disease progression or unacceptable toxicity. The study used CyTOF and TCR beta sequencing to define a peripheral blood immune signature of response to PD-1 blockade in classical Hodgkin lymphoma. What the work shows at the level of the full study, not this receptor alone: Lower diversity was seen in patients whose nivolumab began less than 1 year after ASCT, and these patients were left out of later analyses so that immune reconstitution would not confound the results. Baseline TCR diversity was reported to be lower in newly diagnosed patients than in healthy donors, and even lower in relapsed/refractory patients. The study was restricted to a single clinical trial cohort, and the causes of repertoire differences, possibly disease activity or prior therapy, were left undefined. A significant rise by C4D1 was seen in CD4+ but not CD8+ TCR diversity (p=0.0027 vs p=0.16), with the rise being most apparent in complete responders (p=0.02). Baseline diversity similar to that of newly diagnosed patients was observed in trial patients achieving complete response, whereas significantly lower diversity was observed in partial responders and progressors.

As for this clone: There is no known antigen for this receptor. Per-base quality was not reported, and no clone a single base away is much larger than it.

Genomic DNA was isolated using the Qiagen DNeasy kit from unsorted PBMCs as well as from negatively selected CD4+ and CD8+ fractions. Amplification of TCR beta CDR3 regions was done by immunoSEQ multiplex PCR with primers that anneal to V and J segments. A synthetic immune receptor repertoire was used to minimize amplification bias, and any residual bias was removed computationally once sequencing was done. Under the source paper's analysis protocol: Repertoire diversity was quantified as the Shannon entropy index using custom Python scripts. Unsorted, CD4+ and CD8+ repertoires were analyzed separately, except for combined analyses in which CD4+ and CD8+ sequences were merged in silico. Clonal expansion was defined as at least a 2-fold frequency increase after treatment relative to C1D1, with a pseudocount of 0.5 for undetected baseline clones. Singleton clones were defined as clones with 0 or 1 copy at C1D1, and non-singleton clones were defined as clones with 2 or more copies. Clones expanded in unsorted samples were annotated as CD4+, CD8+ or unknown by matching protein sequences in sorted samples from the same patient. Wilcoxon tests on paired samples were used to test diversity changes from C1D1 to C4D1. The clones in this table, taken by TCRdb from immuneACCESS, are in-frame only. Not every clone is retained; where verified, under half of the shortfall comes from an unresolved V gene, and the cause of the rest is unknown. Clonal size and the V and J genes are those of that table, whereas D and trimming came from the DNA. Within this sample are 15,000 to 20,000 clones, with roughly 80% of them counted one time only. Jointly, the top ten make up roughly 24% of the sample.

In the paper's terms, the time point label means: cycle 1 day 1 (C1D1), immediately before nivolumab initiation. Every trial patient had relapsed after autologous stem cell transplantation, and cohorts A, B and C differed in prior brentuximab vedotin exposure. The trial cohort included roughly 60 patients with relapsed/refractory classical Hodgkin lymphoma, and each patient had a best overall response of complete response, partial response or progressive disease. Single-agent nivolumab was administered to trial patients in the multi-cohort phase II CheckMate 205 trial. An independent review committee assessed best overall response using the 2007 International Working Group response criteria. Trial PBMCs were obtained immediately prior to nivolumab initiation (C1D1) and on therapy at cycle 2 day 1 and cycle 4 day 1. Peripheral blood was collected in 8 mL Vacutainer Cell Preparation Tubes, from which PBMCs were isolated by centrifugation and then cryopreserved.

The CDR3 holds 13 amino acids from the cysteine to the phenylalanine. Only the CDR3 DNA stays, 39 bases, in frame from base 1. V sheds 3 bases and J sheds 1 base, leaving 6 bases between their ends. CDR1 KGHSH and CDR2 LQKENI are derived from the germline V gene. The clonotype was recovered from a human donor with classical Hodgkin lymphoma. The chain joins TRBV18 to TRBJ1-1, with the D gene not confidently named. The specimen comprised peripheral blood mononuclear cells (PBMCs), sampled at baseline. The DNA is TGTGCCAGCTCACCTGGAAGGAACACTGAAGCTTTCTTT. This sequence encodes CASSPGRNTEAFF.